These 26 T cell receptor beta chains originate from one sample sequenced in a study of glioma-infiltrating T cells. Amplification of TCR alpha and beta CDR3 regions from RNA used iRepertoire nested multiplex PCR. Each CDR3 protein is one row after TCRdb ran MiXCR on the multiplex PCR reads. The sample includes around 390,000 distinct CDR3 sequences, 35% to 45% of them seen just once. Sequencing used glioma tissue, nonneoplastic brain tissue, or PBMCs (not recorded which). The receptor set was obtained from a human donor with low-grade glioma or glioblastoma, undergoing nonglioma brain surgery, or in good health (not recorded which).

The chain couples TRBV7-2 to TRBJ2-1; D might be TRBD2 (6 bases). The V gene lost 5 bases and the J gene lost 10 bases, with 18 bases spanning the gap. The germline CDR1 and CDR2 sequences are SGHTA and FQGNSA. CDR3 length equals 14 residues. Here the CDR3 DNA reads TGTGCCAGCAGCCTACGGGACTCTCCACGGGAGCAGTTCTTC. Encoded protein: CASSLRDSPREQFF.

V gene TRBV6-4 combines with J gene TRBJ2-2; D not resolved. Trimming removed 6 bases at V and 5 bases at J, with 10 bases between. Germline V lookup: CDR1 MRHNA, CDR2 SNTAGT. The CDR3 contains 13 residues. Here the CDR3 reads CASSLETTGELFF. CDR3 nucleotides: TGTGCCAGCAGCTTGGAAACAACCGGGGAGCTGTTTTTT.

The chain couples TRBV19 to TRBJ1-2, with a possible D match to TRBD1 (5 bases). This CDR3 spans 13 amino acids. The V end lost 7 bases, the J end lost 4 bases, and 13 bases lay between the germline ends. Per the germline V gene, CDR1 is LNHDA and CDR2 is SQIVND (reference sequence). CDR3 protein: CASTFRATYGYTF. CDR3 sequence (DNA): TGTGCCAGTACCTTCAGGGCTACCTATGGCTACACCTTC.

This clonotype showed up just a few times. The chain employs TRBV7-2 and TRBJ1-3; TRBD1 is a possible D gene (5 bases). Looked up from germline, CDR1 is SGHTA and CDR2 is FQGNSA. Trimming took off 7 bases at V and 2 bases at J, with 9 bases between the two ends. The CDR3 covers 13 residues. The CDR3 sequence is CASTGLAGNTIYF. CDR3 sequence (DNA): TGTGCCAGCACAGGGTTGGCTGGAAACACCATATATTTT.

The J gene is TRBJ2-3, the V gene TRBV7-2; 10 bases map to TRBD2. The CDR3 runs 16 residues. The germline V gene encodes CDR1 SGHTA and CDR2 FQGNSA. After removal of 4 bases from V and 4 bases from J, the junction contained 8 bases not matched to a gene. Here the CDR3 reads CASSSGPSGRPDTQYF. The CDR3 nucleotides are TGTGCCAGCAGCTCGGGACCTAGCGGGAGACCAGATACGCAGTATTTT.

V is TRBV7-2 and J is TRBJ2-1; D gene ambiguous. CDR1 is SGHTA, CDR2 FQGNSA, per germline. V shed 3 bases and J shed 10 bases, with 7 bases lying between them. CDR3 length: 11 residues. CDR3 DNA: TGTGCCAGCAGCTTTTTAGGAGAGCAGTTCTTC. It encodes CASSFLGEQFF.

The table lists this clonotype with a few counts. The rearrangement joins TRBV28 to TRBJ2-7, with 10 nucleotides matching TRBD2. This CDR3 has 13 amino acids. Germline trimming cut 8 bases from V and 3 bases from J; bases unmatched to any gene: 4. Germline CDR1 and CDR2: MDHEN and SYDVKM. CDR3 sequence: CASALAGVYEQYF. Written as DNA, the CDR3 is TGTGCCAGCGCCCTAGCGGGAGTCTACGAGCAGTACTTC. The entire variable domain, with the rest obtained from reference TRBV28 and TRBJ2-7, is as follows: DVKVTQSSRYLVKRTGEKVFLECVQDMDHENMFWYRQDPGLGLRLIYFSYDVKMKEKGDIPEGYSVSREKKERFSLILESASTNQTSMYLCASALAGVYEQYFGPGTRLTVT.

This clonotype was detected only once. A much more abundant neighbour one base away suggests this may be a read error. The J gene is TRBJ2-3, the V gene TRBV7-2, with a weak D call TRBD2 (6 bases). Germline V gives CDR1 SGHTA, CDR2 FQGNSA. The CDR3 has 17 amino acids. V lost 4 bases and J lost 2, with 19 bases in between. The CDR3 sequence: CASSYILAREHTDTQYF. The CDR3 DNA sequence: TGTGCCAGCAGCTATATTCTAGCGCGGGAACACACAGATACGCAGTATTTT. Full variable domain (remainder filled in from reference TRBV7-2 and TRBJ2-3): GAGVSQSPSNKVTEKGKDVELRCDPISGHTALYWYRQSLGQGLEFLIYFQGNSAPDKSGLPSDRFSAERTGGSVSTLTIQRTQQEDSAVYLCASSYILAREHTDTQYFGPGTRLTVL.

This clonotype has just one count. The chain uses TRBV12-3 or TRBV12-4 and TRBJ2-7; tentatively, D is TRBD1 (6 bases). This CDR3 spans 16 amino acids. Trimming took 5 bases from V and 0 from J, leaving 17 bases between them. The CDR3, as DNA: TGTGCCAGCAGTCCCTCAGGGACACTAAGCTCCTACGAGCAGTACTTC. It translates to CASSPSGTLSSYEQYF.

The chain joins TRBV28 to TRBJ1-6; D is unclear. The CDR3 covers 17 residues. Germline V CDR1 and CDR2: MDHEN, SYDVKM. The V and J ends lost 5 bases and 3 bases respectively, with 17 bases between them. This CDR3 reads CASSLLGSGVYNSPLHF. Written as DNA, the CDR3 is TGTGCCAGCAGTCTACTAGGGAGTGGGGTCTATAATTCACCCCTCCACTTT.

The V and J genes are TRBV7-8 and TRBJ1-1; D possibly corresponds to TRBD1 (5 bases). This CDR3 is built from 14 residues. The V end was cut by 1 base, the J end by 5 bases, with 11 bases between. In germline, CDR1 is SGHVS, CDR2 FQNEAQ. CDR3 in DNA: TGTGCCAGCAGCTTAGGAGGGGATAATACTGAAGCTTTCTTT. Protein: CASSLGGDNTEAFF.

This chain links TRBV11-1 with TRBJ1-6; D is undetermined. Germline-derived CDR1 and CDR2 are SGHAT and FQDESV (reference sequence). CDR3 length: 15 amino acids. The V and J ends lost 4 bases and 9 bases respectively, with 16 bases between them. CDR3: CASSSGAARTSPLHF. The CDR3 DNA is TGTGCCAGCAGCTCAGGCGCCGCAAGGACTTCACCCCTCCACTTT. Using reference TRBV11-1 and TRBJ1-6 for the parts outside the CDR3, the full variable domain is EAEVAQSPRYKITEKSQAVAFWCDPISGHATLYWYRQILGQGPELLVQFQDESVVDDSQLPKDRFSAERLKGVDSTLKIQPAELGDSAMYLCASSSGAARTSPLHFGNGTRLTVT.

Turning to this clonotype: This may be a read error: a much more frequent sequence differs by one nucleotide. V gene TRBV20-1 combines with J gene TRBJ1-5; D unclear. Per germline, CDR1 DFQATT and CDR2 SNEGSKA (reference sequence). The CDR3 is 16 residues long. V was pared by 0 bases and J by 5 bases, with 17 bases between. For the CDR3, the DNA is TGCAGTGCTAGAGATTGGCGATGGAGGTACTATCAGCCCCAGCATTTT. Protein sequence: CSARDWRWRYYQPQHF.

As to this clonotype: At one boundary the junction diverges from the germline segment, which might be a read error. The gene calls are TRBV27 and TRBJ2-7, with TRBD1 identical over 10 bases. The germline CDR1 and CDR2 sequences are MNHEY and SMNVEV (reference sequence). The CDR3 loop spans 14 amino acids. This chain's CDR3 is CVSSPGTGVGEQYF. The CDR3 DNA follows: TGTGTCAGCAGTCCAGGGACAGGGGTGGGAGAGCAGTACTTC.

Many counts were recorded for this clonotype. The rearrangement joins TRBV28 to TRBJ2-7; TRBD2 is a possible D gene (5 bases). Trimming took 6 bases from V and 2 from J, leaving 14 bases between them. The CDR3 has 14 residues. Germline V CDR1 and CDR2: MDHEN, SYDVKM. Here the CDR3 DNA reads TGTGCCAGCAGGCTTGCGGGCTATACCTACGAGCAGTACTTC. It yields the protein CASRLAGYTYEQYF.

This clonotype was seen only a few times. The chain joins TRBV4-1 to TRBJ2-3; D is ambiguous. CDR3 length: 17 residues. Per germline, CDR1 MGHRA and CDR2 YSYEKL. Trimming stripped 0 bases from V and 1 base from J, with 14 bases between. The CDR3 region is CASSQESGAIGTDTQYF. The CDR3 nucleotides read TGCGCCAGCAGCCAAGAGTCCGGAGCCATAGGCACAGATACGCAGTATTTT.

This clonotype has a handful of counts. The chain has TRBV24-1 and TRBJ2-5; 10 bases are a match to TRBD2. The CDR3 has 15 residues. The germline gives CDR1 KGHDR, CDR2 SFDVKD. J lost 4 bases, V lost 4 bases, and 5 bases had no gene match. The CDR3 region has the DNA TGTGCCACCAGTGAGCCTAGCGGGAGCGGAGAGACCCAGTACTTC. Its protein is CATSEPSGSGETQYF.

The rearrangement links TRBV28 to TRBJ1-2; 9 bases map to TRBD1. The CDR3 runs to 12 residues. CDR1 is MDHEN and CDR2 is SYDVKM in the germline V gene. The ends lost 7 bases at V and 7 bases at J; junction bases unmatched: 4. The CDR3 here is CASTWDRAGYTF. CDR3 nucleotides: TGTGCCAGCACCTGGGACAGGGCTGGCTACACCTTC.

The CDR3 loop reads CASSQAEGKETQYF. The CDR3 nucleotides are TGTGCCAGCAGCCAGGCGGAGGGGAAGGAGACCCAGTACTTC. This chain links TRBV7-3 with TRBJ2-5, with a weak D call TRBD2 (6 bases). The V and J ends lost 5 bases and 5 bases respectively, with 15 bases between them. Per germline, CDR1 SGHTA and CDR2 FQGTGA. This CDR3 spans 14 amino acids.

This clonotype occurred many times. The CDR3: CASSPIAFANTGELFF. CDR3 sequence (DNA): TGTGCCAGCAGCCCGATAGCCTTCGCGAACACCGGGGAGCTGTTTTTT. The V and J genes are TRBV27 and TRBJ2-2; D is unclear. CDR1 is MNHEY, CDR2 SMNVEV, per germline (reference sequence). The CDR3 spans 16 residues. V gave up 6 bases and J gave up 0 bases, with 14 bases separating them.

This clonotype has a single count. One end of the junction fails to match germline, which may point to a read error. The V gene is TRBV4-2, the J gene TRBJ2-1, with TRBD2 identical over 7 bases. The CDR3 extends over 16 amino acids. Germline assignment: CDR1 LGHNA and CDR2 YNFKEQ. Here the CDR3 reads CVSSRIGGGPRNEQFF. CDR3 nucleotides: TGTGTCAGCAGCCGAATCGGGGGAGGGCCGCGGAATGAGCAGTTCTTC.

J is TRBJ2-1 and V is TRBV7-8; 7 nucleotides agree with TRBD2. Germline CDR1 is SGHVS and CDR2 is FQNEAQ. The CDR3 length is 21 residues. V shed 3 bases, J shed 4 bases, and the junction held 24 bases outside the gene matches. The CDR3 loop reads CASSLGSSRRRLAELYNEQFF. The CDR3 coding sequence is TGTGCCAGCAGCTTGGGGTCATCGAGGAGGAGACTAGCCGAACTTTACAATGAGCAGTTCTTC. Drawing the rest from reference TRBV7-8 and TRBJ2-1, the complete variable domain is GAGVSQSPRYKVAKRGQDVALRCDPISGHVSLFWYQQALGQGPEFLTYFQNEAQLDKSGLPSDRFFAERPEGSVSTLKIQRTQQEDSAVYLCASSLGSSRRRLAELYNEQFFGPGTRLTVL.

The chain links TRBV7-3 to TRBJ2-3; TRBD2 agrees at 10 bases. The ends lost 1 base at V and 6 bases at J; junction bases unmatched: 10. From germline, CDR1 is SGHTA and CDR2 FQGTGA. The CDR3 is made up of 17 amino acids. Written as DNA, the CDR3 is TGTGCCAGCAGCTTAAGCGGTCCTAGCGGGAGTTGGGATACGCAGTATTTT. It specifies CASSLSGPSGSWDTQYF.

Of note for this clonotype: This may be a read error: a much more frequent sequence differs by one nucleotide. The gene calls are TRBV25-1 and TRBJ2-7, with D hard to call. V lost 5 bases to trimming and J lost 10 bases, with 3 bases between them. The CDR3 loop spans 8 amino acids. Germline assignment: CDR1 MGHDK and CDR2 SYGVNS. CDR3 amino acids: CASSYQYF. CDR3 in DNA: TGTGCCAGCAGTTACCAGTACTTC.

This clonotype was seen once. In this CDR3 the conserved last residue, phenylalanine or tryptophan, is missing, so a read error is likely. The chain has TRBV6-5 and TRBJ1-2, with D unclear. The CDR3 runs to 13 residues. Looked up from germline, CDR1 is MNHEY and CDR2 is SVGAGI. Trimming stripped 5 bases from V and 5 bases from J, with 12 bases between. CDR3 nucleotides: TGTGCCAGCAGTGAGGCCAGAGGGTATGGCTACACCCTC. Translated, it gives CASSEARGYGYTL.

This clonotype was recorded once. A much larger clone sits a single nucleotide away, making a read error possible. The chain recombines TRBV20-1 with TRBJ2-3; the match to TRBD2 covers 8 bases. V lost 5 bases, J lost 4 bases, and 8 bases stayed unmatched. The V gene's germline CDR1 is DFQATT and CDR2 SNEGSKA (reference sequence). This CDR3 region has 14 residues. The CDR3 loop is CSALDSGTADTQYF. The CDR3 nucleotides read TGCAGTGCTCTGGATAGCGGGACCGCAGATACGCAGTATTTT.